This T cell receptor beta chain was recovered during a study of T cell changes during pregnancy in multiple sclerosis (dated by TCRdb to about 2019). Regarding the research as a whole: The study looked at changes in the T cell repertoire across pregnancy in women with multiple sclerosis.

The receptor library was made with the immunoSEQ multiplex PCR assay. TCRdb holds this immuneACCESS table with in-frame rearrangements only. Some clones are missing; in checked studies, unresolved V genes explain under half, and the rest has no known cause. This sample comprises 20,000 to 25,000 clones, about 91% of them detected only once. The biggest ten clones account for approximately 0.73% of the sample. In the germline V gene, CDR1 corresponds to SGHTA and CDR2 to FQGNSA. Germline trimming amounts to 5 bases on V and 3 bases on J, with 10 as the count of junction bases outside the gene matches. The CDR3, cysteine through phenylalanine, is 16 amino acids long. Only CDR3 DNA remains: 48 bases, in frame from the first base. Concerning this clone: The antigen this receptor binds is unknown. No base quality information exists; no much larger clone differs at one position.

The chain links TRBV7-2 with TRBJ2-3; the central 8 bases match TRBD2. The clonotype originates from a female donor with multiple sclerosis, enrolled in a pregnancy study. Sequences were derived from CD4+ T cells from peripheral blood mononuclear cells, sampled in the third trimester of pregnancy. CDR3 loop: CASSPSWRGETDTQYF. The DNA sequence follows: TGTGCCAGCAGCCCCTCCTGGCGGGGGGAGACAGATACGCAGTATTTT. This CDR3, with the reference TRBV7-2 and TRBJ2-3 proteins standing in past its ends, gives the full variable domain GAGVSQSPSNKVTEKGKDVELRCDPISGHTALYWYRQSLGQGLEFLIYFQGNSAPDKSGLPSDRFSAERTGGSVSTLTIQRTQQEDSAVYLCASSPSWRGETDTQYFGPGTRLTVL.